One sample yielded the 15 T cell receptor beta chains listed below, sequenced in a study of T cells in Graves' hyperthyroidism and ophthalmopathy. The TCR beta CDR3 regions underwent amplification using RNA transcripts as the source. The HTBI primer set was used in a first-round RT-PCR of the TCR CDR3. MiXCR, applied by TCRdb to the multiplex PCR reads, yields one record per CDR3 protein. Of roughly 530,000 distinct CDR3 sequences in the sample, about 15% were seen once. The sample comprised blood. The receptors were gathered from a woman aged 18-30 years with Graves' ophthalmopathy.

The table lists this clonotype with many counts. The J gene is TRBJ2-3, the V gene TRBV29-1; 8 nucleotides agree with TRBD2. Unmatched junction bases numbered 13, after V lost 6 bases and J lost 2 bases. The CDR3 totals 16 residues. In germline, CDR1 is SQVTM, CDR2 ANQGSEA. CDR3 sequence reads: CSVHGAGGGTTDTQYF. The CDR3 DNA reads as TGCAGCGTCCATGGGGCGGGAGGAGGGACCACAGATACGCAGTATTTT.

The rearrangement joins TRBV12-3 or TRBV12-4 to TRBJ1-2; possible D gene TRBD1, 5 bases. Trimming removed 5 bases from V and 7 bases from J, with 17 bases in between. The CDR3 spans 14 residues. CDR3 nucleotide sequence: TGTGCCAGCAGTCACGCGGGACGGCCAGCTGGCTACACCTTC. It codes for CASSHAGRPAGYTF.

This clonotype came up many times. The chain carries TRBV12-3 or TRBV12-4 and TRBJ1-6, with 9 bases identical to TRBD1. V trimming: 3 bases; J trimming: 7 bases; junction bases outside the gene matches: 10. The CDR3 totals 17 residues. The DNA of the CDR3 is TGTGCCAGCAGTTTCCGATCCTGGGACAGGGTAAATTCACCCCTCCACTTT. This translates into CASSFRSWDRVNSPLHF.

This clonotype was picked up many times. The chain joins TRBV6-1 to TRBJ1-2, with no clear D. The CDR3 is made up of 14 amino acids. V was trimmed by 0 bases and J by 1 base, leaving 6 bases between them. The germline V gene encodes CDR1 MNHNS and CDR2 SASEGT. Here the CDR3 DNA reads TGTGCCAGCAGTGAAGCTGAGTTTAACTATGGCTACACCTTC. As protein: CASSEAEFNYGYTF.

This clonotype was seen many times. This chain joins TRBV30 and TRBJ2-3; D unresolved. Germline-derived CDR1 and CDR2 are GTSNPN and SVGIG (reference sequence). V lost 0 bases and J 1 base, leaving 8 bases between the germline ends. The CDR3 is 14 amino acids. The CDR3 loop is CAWSVLGGTDTQYF. The CDR3 DNA reads TGTGCCTGGAGTGTACTGGGCGGCACAGATACGCAGTATTTT.

This clonotype was counted between two and nine times. The chain is built from TRBV9 and TRBJ2-2; 12 nucleotides match TRBD1. The CDR3 covers 17 residues. CDR1 and CDR2 (germline): SGDLS, YYNGEE. V shed 3 bases, J shed 8 bases, and the junction held 11 bases outside the gene matches. CDR3 amino acids: CASSAPPGQGASGELFF. DNA of the CDR3: TGTGCCAGCAGCGCTCCCCCGGGACAGGGGGCGTCTGGGGAGCTGTTTTTT.

This clonotype occurred many times. The chain combines TRBV20-1 with TRBJ2-3; D is unclear. CDR1 is DFQATT and CDR2 is SNEGSKA in the germline V gene (reference sequence). The CDR3 consists of 14 residues. V gave up 3 bases and J gave up 3 bases, with 13 bases separating them. CDR3 DNA: TGCAGTGCTAGGGGCGGCAAGAGAACAGATACGCAGTATTTT. This codes for CSARGGKRTDTQYF.

This clonotype was recorded many times. This rearrangement joins TRBV7-6 to TRBJ1-1, with no clear D. Germline values: CDR1 SGHVS, CDR2 FNYEAQ. The V and J ends lost 6 bases and 0 bases respectively, with 8 bases between them. The CDR3 contains 13 residues. DNA of the CDR3: TGTGCCAGCAGTAACAAGTTGAACACTGAAGCTTTCTTT. Translating gives CASSNKLNTEAFF.

This clonotype occurred a few times. The rearrangement joins TRBV29-1 to TRBJ1-5, with TRBD1 as a possible D gene (5 bases). Germline V lookup: CDR1 SQVTM, CDR2 ANQGSEA. Trimming took 2 bases from V and 11 from J, leaving 22 bases between them. This CDR3 has 15 amino acids. This chain's CDR3 is CSVELAGTSSRAQHF. CDR3 bases: TGCAGCGTTGAACTTGCCGGGACGAGCTCCAGGGCCCAGCATTTT.

This clonotype appeared many times. This rearrangement joins TRBV28 to TRBJ2-1; 9 nucleotides match TRBD1. The J segment lost 5 bases and the V segment lost 6 bases, leaving 2 bases of the junction unmatched. Germline loops: CDR1 MDHEN, CDR2 SYDVKM. The CDR3 consists of 13 residues. CDR3 residues: CASRDRGNNEQFF. The CDR3 bases are TGTGCCAGCAGGGACAGGGGAAACAATGAGCAGTTCTTC.

Points on this clonotype: This clone may be a read error of a much larger clone one base away. The V call is TRBV10-3, the J call TRBJ1-1; possibly TRBD1 for D (6 bases). This CDR3 is built from 14 residues. Looked up from germline, CDR1 is ENHRY and CDR2 is SYGVKD. V was cut by 3 bases and J by 3 bases, with 11 bases left in between. In DNA form, the CDR3 reads TGTGCCATCAGTGATGACGGACAGCACACTGAAGCTTTCTTT. It yields the protein CAISDDGQHTEAFF.

This clonotype was observed many times. The CDR3, as DNA: TGTGCCAGCAGCTTAGAAGTGAGCTCCTACGAGCAGTACTTC. Translating gives CASSLEVSSYEQYF. The chain combines TRBV7-9 with TRBJ2-7; D not certain. Trimming shortened V by 1 base and J by 0 bases, and 7 bases separated the two germline ends. In germline, CDR1 is SEHNR, CDR2 FQNEAQ (reference sequence). There are 14 residues in the CDR3. Full variable domain (outside the CDR3, taken from reference TRBV7-9 and TRBJ2-7): DTGVSQNPRHKITKRGQNVTFRCDPISEHNRLYWYRQTLGQGPEFLTYFQNEAQLEKSRLLSDRFSAERPKGSFSTLEIQRTEQGDSAMYLCASSLEVSSYEQYFGPGTRLTVT.

The gene calls are TRBV7-6 and TRBJ1-1; TRBD1 is a possible D gene (6 bases). This CDR3 has 22 amino acids. The germline V gene has CDR1 SGHVS and CDR2 FNYEAQ. The V and J ends lost 5 bases and 3 bases respectively, with 37 bases between them. CDR3 bases: TGTGCCAGCAGCGTAGGCCCCCGGGCAGGGGAAGGAGGACCTACTAGGGACACTGAAGCTTTCTTT. Translated, it gives CASSVGPRAGEGGPTRDTEAFF.

The V call is TRBV19, the J call TRBJ1-1; 10 nucleotides agree with TRBD1. The CDR3 totals 15 residues. Trimming took 5 bases from V and 4 from J; bases not matched to a gene: 7. Germline lookup yields CDR1 LNHDA and CDR2 SQIVND (reference sequence). The CDR3 loop is CASSRDRGMATEAFF. The CDR3 DNA follows: TGTGCCAGTAGTCGGGACAGGGGTATGGCCACTGAAGCTTTCTTT.

This clonotype was seen a single time. The chain has TRBV27 and TRBJ2-7, with 9 bases identical to TRBD2. Germline V CDR1 and CDR2: MNHEY, SMNVEV (reference sequence). Unmatched junction bases numbered 9, after V lost 0 bases and J lost 0 bases. The CDR3 covers 18 residues. CDR3 DNA: TGTGCCAGCAGTTTATCGAAATCTAGACTAGCGGACTCCTACGAGCAGTACTTC. It specifies CASSLSKSRLADSYEQYF.